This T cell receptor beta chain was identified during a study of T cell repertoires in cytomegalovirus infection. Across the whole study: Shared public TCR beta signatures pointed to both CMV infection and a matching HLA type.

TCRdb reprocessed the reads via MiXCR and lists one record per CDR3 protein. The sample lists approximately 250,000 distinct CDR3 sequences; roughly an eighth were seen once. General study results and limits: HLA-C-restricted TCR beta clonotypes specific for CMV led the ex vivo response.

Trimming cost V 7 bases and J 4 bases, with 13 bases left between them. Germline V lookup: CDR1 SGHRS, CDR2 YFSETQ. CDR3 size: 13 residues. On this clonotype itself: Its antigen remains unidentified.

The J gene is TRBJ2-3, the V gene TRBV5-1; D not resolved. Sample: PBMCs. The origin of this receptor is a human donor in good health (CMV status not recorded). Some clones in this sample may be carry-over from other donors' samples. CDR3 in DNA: TGCGCCAGCTGGCAAGAAGGTCCAGATACGCAGTATTTT. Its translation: CASWQEGPDTQYF. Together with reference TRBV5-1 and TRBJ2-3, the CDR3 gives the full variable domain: KAGVTQTPRYLIKTRGQQVTLSCSPISGHRSVSWYQQTPGQGLQFLFEYFSETQRNKGNFPGRFSGRQFSNSRSEMNVSTLELGDSALYLCASWQEGPDTQYFGPGTRLTVL.